This entry lists 30 T cell receptor beta chains sequenced from one sample in a study of blood T cell repertoires in COVID-19 (TCRdb year 2020). Receptors were amplified or captured by the immunoSEQ multiplex PCR assay. TCRdb obtained this table from immuneACCESS and retained in-frame rearrangements with V and J assigned. These tables miss some clones; where compared with another copy, unresolved V genes account for less than half of the shortfall, and the remainder is unexplained. For this sample the table gives under 350,000 clones, of which about four fifths were detected only once. The top ten hold 9.4% of the sample. Sequencing input: peripheral blood. The receptors were gathered from a woman aged 45-59 years who had recovered from COVID-19.

The CDR3 loop is CASSFAGGAYNEQFF. The CDR3 DNA reads TGTGCCAGCAGCTTCGCCGGGGGAGCCTACAATGAGCAGTTCTTC. The rearrangement links TRBV5-4 to TRBJ2-1; TRBD2 is a possible D gene (6 bases). This CDR3 is built from 15 residues. V dropped 2 bases and J dropped 2 bases, with 11 bases sitting between them. CDR1 SGHNT and CDR2 YYREEE come from the germline V gene (reference sequence).

The CDR3 bases are TGTGCCAGCATTCGAGGCACTGAAGCTTTCTTT. Amino acid sequence: CASIRGTEAFF. V gene TRBV27 combines with J gene TRBJ1-1; D is uncertain. Trimming took off 7 bases at V and 4 bases at J, with 7 bases between the two ends. CDR1 MNHEY and CDR2 SMNVEV come from the germline V gene (reference sequence). This CDR3 spans 11 amino acids.

This chain connects TRBV19 to TRBJ1-2, with 7 bases identical to TRBD1. Germline assignment: CDR1 LNHDA and CDR2 SQIVND (reference sequence). V was clipped by 7 bases and J by 3 bases; unmatched bases: 5. This CDR3 comprises 13 residues. CDR3 residues: CASIRQGDYGYTF. The DNA of the CDR3 is TGTGCCAGTATCAGGCAGGGGGACTATGGCTACACCTTC.

The V call is TRBV18, the J call TRBJ1-4, with a tentative D call TRBD1 (6 bases). Germline V lookup: CDR1 KGHSH, CDR2 LQKENI. The V and J ends lost 3 bases and 3 bases respectively, with 11 bases between them. The CDR3 is made up of 15 amino acids. The CDR3 loop is CASSPAGGPNEKLFF. CDR3 sequence (DNA): TGTGCCAGCTCACCGGCGGGGGGGCCTAATGAAAAACTGTTTTTT. Full variable domain (remainder filled in from reference TRBV18 and TRBJ1-4): NAGVMQNPRHLVRRRGQEARLRCSPMKGHSHVYWYRQLPEEGLKFMVYLQKENIIDESGMPKERFSAEFPKEGPSILRIQQVVRGDSAAYFCASSPAGGPNEKLFFGSGTQLSVL.

The rearrangement links TRBV28 to TRBJ2-5, with TRBD1 matching 7 bases. The CDR3 length is 15 residues. V dropped 5 bases and J dropped 1; count of bases not matched to a gene: 7. The germline gives CDR1 MDHEN, CDR2 SYDVKM. CDR3 in amino acids: CASSPRTGTQETQYF. CDR3 DNA sequence: TGTGCCAGCAGTCCTCGGACAGGAACCCAAGAGACCCAGTACTTC.

The chain recombines TRBV28 with TRBJ2-1; the D gene is possibly TRBD1 (6 bases). V was pared by 2 bases and J by 6 bases, with 14 bases between. The CDR3 totals 15 residues. The V gene's germline CDR1 is MDHEN and CDR2 SYDVKM. CDR3 in amino acids: CASSLPGEGFNEQFF. As DNA, the CDR3 is TGTGCCAGCAGTTTACCAGGGGAAGGTTTCAATGAGCAGTTCTTC.

The CDR3 DNA sequence: TGTGCCAGCTCACCACCTTCAGGGAACATTCAGTACTTC. Translating it yields CASSPPSGNIQYF. The chain uses TRBV18 and TRBJ2-4; D may be TRBD1 (5 bases). Trimming cost V 0 bases and J 7 bases, with 7 bases left between them. Germline CDR1 KGHSH, CDR2 LQKENI. The CDR3 runs 13 residues.

This clone came up once. The genes are TRBV28 and TRBJ1-4, with TRBD1 identical over 7 bases. The CDR3 is made up of 18 amino acids. CDR1 and CDR2 (germline): MDHEN, SYDVKM. The J segment lost 0 bases and the V segment lost 4 bases, leaving 11 bases of the junction unmatched. CDR3 in DNA: TGTGCCAGCAGTTCCGTACAGGGGAGACCTGCAACTAATGAAAAACTGTTTTTT. Residues: CASSSVQGRPATNEKLFF. Drawing the rest from reference TRBV28 and TRBJ1-4, the complete variable domain is DVKVTQSSRYLVKRTGEKVFLECVQDMDHENMFWYRQDPGLGLRLIYFSYDVKMKEKGDIPEGYSVSREKKERFSLILESASTNQTSMYLCASSSVQGRPATNEKLFFGSGTQLSVL.

The genes are TRBV5-1 and TRBJ1-4; 7 bases are a match to TRBD1. The CDR3 has 14 residues. The junction had 7 bases not matched to a gene; V was cut back by 3 bases and J by 8 bases. The germline gives CDR1 SGHRS, CDR2 YFSETQ. CDR3 in amino acids: CASSSDRVGEKLFF. The CDR3 nucleotides are TGCGCCAGCAGCTCCGACAGGGTGGGCGAAAAACTGTTTTTT.

The CDR3 DNA reads as TGTGCCAGCAGCCCACTCAGAACAGGGAGCTCCTACAATGAGCAGTTCTTC. This codes for CASSPLRTGSSYNEQFF. The chain employs TRBV14 and TRBJ2-1, with D perhaps TRBD1 (6 bases). From germline, CDR1 is SGHDN and CDR2 FVKESK. V gave up 4 bases and J gave up 0 bases, with 16 bases separating them. This CDR3 spans 17 amino acids.

The V call is TRBV27, the J call TRBJ2-1; the match to TRBD2 covers 7 bases. The V gene end was trimmed by 2 bases and the J gene end by 1 base; junction bases not matched to a gene: 11. This CDR3 contains 18 residues. Germline CDR1 is MNHEY and CDR2 is SMNVEV (reference sequence). This chain's CDR3 is CASSLKPGLVRSYNEQFF. CDR3 coding DNA: TGTGCCAGCAGTTTAAAGCCCGGACTAGTCAGATCCTACAATGAGCAGTTCTTC.

The chain joins TRBV4-3 to TRBJ2-1, with 8 bases fitting TRBD1. V shed 4 bases, J shed 0 bases, and the junction held 17 bases outside the gene matches. The CDR3 runs 20 residues. Per germline, CDR1 LGHNA and CDR2 YSLEER. CDR3: CASSRMATPGGKSSYNEQFF. In nucleotides, the CDR3 is TGCGCCAGCAGCCGCATGGCGACTCCAGGGGGCAAGAGCTCCTACAATGAGCAGTTCTTC.

The chain links TRBV6-5 to TRBJ2-7; TRBD2 matches 9 bases. Germline V gives CDR1 MNHEY, CDR2 SVGAGI. Losses at the gene ends were 5 bases for V and 4 bases for J; bases not matched to a gene: 3. The CDR3 contains 13 residues. The CDR3 DNA reads as TGTGCCAGCAGTAGCGGGAGGAGGTACGAGCAGTACTTC. This codes for CASSSGRRYEQYF.

The chain uses TRBV3-1 (or the pseudogene TRBV3-2) and TRBJ2-5; 11 positions agree with TRBD2. This CDR3 is 17 amino acids long. The germline gives CDR1 LGHDT, CDR2 YNNKEL (reference sequence). The V gene end was trimmed by 1 base and the J gene end by 5 bases; junction bases not matched to a gene: 9. This CDR3 reads CASSQGASGGRGETQYF. CDR3 DNA sequence: TGTGCCAGCAGCCAAGGGGCTAGCGGGGGGCGTGGGGAGACCCAGTACTTC.

The J gene is TRBJ2-5, the V gene TRBV7-2; 11 nucleotides match TRBD2. Germline V gene lookup returns CDR1 SGHTA and CDR2 FQGNSA. This CDR3 has 16 residues. V lost 4 bases, J lost 3 bases, and 7 bases stayed unmatched. The CDR3 region is CASSYNSGLAEETQYF. CDR3 sequence (DNA): TGTGCCAGCAGCTATAATTCGGGACTAGCGGAAGAGACCCAGTACTTC.

This sequence joins TRBV6-6 and TRBJ1-5; D remains unclear. The ends were cut back, 2 bases at V and 6 bases at J, with 11 bases in the middle. This CDR3 is 14 amino acids long. Germline V gives CDR1 MNHNY, CDR2 SVGAGI (reference sequence). This CDR3 reads CASSYNGDSQPQHF. The CDR3 DNA is TGTGCCAGCAGTTACAACGGTGATAGTCAGCCCCAGCATTTT.

The chain links TRBV7-2 to TRBJ2-7; no clear D gene. Trimming took off 0 bases at V and 4 bases at J, with 13 bases between the two ends. This CDR3 has 15 residues. The germline V gene has CDR1 SGHTA and CDR2 FQGNSA. The CDR3 DNA is TGTGCCAGCAGCTTAGCCCCCACCACGGGTTACGAGCAGTACTTC. The encoded protein is CASSLAPTTGYEQYF.

This chain joins TRBV2 and TRBJ2-7, with TRBD1 matching over 11 bases. V shed 6 bases and J 6 bases; nucleotides not matched to a gene: 4. The V gene's germline CDR1 is SNHLY and CDR2 FYNNEI. The CDR3 length is 13 residues. This CDR3 is CASRGTGGFEQYF. The CDR3 nucleotides read TGTGCCAGCAGGGGGACAGGGGGTTTCGAGCAGTACTTC.

The chain carries TRBV30 and TRBJ1-1; maybe TRBD1 (5 bases). Between the trimmed V and J ends, which lost 3 bases and 10 bases, there was a span of 18 bases. Germline assignment: CDR1 GTSNPN and CDR2 SVGIG (reference sequence). There are 13 residues in the CDR3. The CDR3: CAWRSQGSSRAFF. The CDR3 nucleotides read TGTGCCTGGAGGAGCCAGGGCAGCAGTCGAGCTTTCTTT.

The chain uses TRBV28 and TRBJ1-4; TRBD1 aligns across 9 bases. Germline trimming cut 5 bases from V and 7 bases from J; bases unmatched to any gene: 8. This CDR3 comprises 15 residues. Germline V CDR1 and CDR2: MDHEN, SYDVKM. CDR3 sequence (DNA): TGTGCCAGCAGTCCGGGAGGGACAGGGATTGAAAAACTGTTTTTT. Translation: CASSPGGTGIEKLFF.

The chain links TRBV7-9 to TRBJ2-1, with D maybe TRBD2 (5 bases). This CDR3 region has 13 residues. CDR1 is SEHNR and CDR2 is FQNEAQ in the germline V gene (reference sequence). V lost 5 bases and J 1 base, leaving 6 bases between the germline ends. The CDR3 bases are TGTGCCAGCAGCCGAGGGTCCTACAATGAGCAGTTCTTC. It encodes CASSRGSYNEQFF.

This clone was recorded once. This chain links TRBV3-1 (or the pseudogene TRBV3-2) with TRBJ2-7; 11 nucleotides agree with TRBD2. The trim removed 4 bases at V and 5 bases at J, leaving 10 bases unmatched. The CDR3 spans 16 residues. Per the germline V gene, CDR1 is LGHDT and CDR2 is YNNKEL (reference sequence). The CDR3 DNA reads as TGTGCCAGCAGCCTCCCGGGTAGCGGGGGGGCCCACGAGCAGTACTTC. It encodes CASSLPGSGGAHEQYF.

The gene calls are TRBV11-1 and TRBJ2-3; 9 bases agree with TRBD2. V dropped 1 base and J dropped 2; count of bases not matched to a gene: 4. CDR1 and CDR2 (germline): SGHAT, FQDESV (reference sequence). The CDR3 consists of 16 residues. DNA for the CDR3: TGTGCCAGCAGCTTAGTTGCGGGAGGGACCACAGATACGCAGTATTTT. This gives the protein CASSLVAGGTTDTQYF.

V and J are TRBV7-9 and TRBJ1-2; weak D call: TRBD1 (6 bases). Looked up from germline, CDR1 is SEHNR and CDR2 is FQNEAQ (reference sequence). With 5 bases removed from V and 3 bases from J, the gap between germline ends came to 10 bases. The CDR3 has 13 residues. The CDR3 sequence is CASSSPGDYGYTF. The CDR3 DNA follows: TGTGCCAGCAGCAGTCCAGGGGACTATGGCTACACCTTC.

This chain connects TRBV6-2 or TRBV6-3 to TRBJ2-7; 8 nucleotides match TRBD2. The V gene end was trimmed by 1 base and the J gene end by 5 bases; junction bases not matched to a gene: 13. CDR1 MNHEY and CDR2 SVGEGT come from the germline V gene. This CDR3 has 17 amino acids. As DNA, the CDR3 is TGTGCCAGCAGTTACTACCCCCGGCTTAGCGGGATCCACGAGCAGTACTTC. It specifies CASSYYPRLSGIHEQYF.

This clone was observed a few times. The chain is built from TRBV5-1 and TRBJ1-1; 8 bases are shared with TRBD1. Germline CDR1 is SGHRS and CDR2 is YFSETQ. The V gene end was trimmed by 1 base and the J gene end by 10 bases; junction bases not matched to a gene: 9. The CDR3 loop spans 14 amino acids. CDR3 residues: CASSLSNSQGVAFF. The CDR3 DNA follows: TGCGCCAGCAGCTTGTCCAACTCACAGGGGGTAGCTTTCTTT.

The CDR3: CASSQGAGTQYF. CDR3 coding DNA: TGCGCCAGCAGCCAAGGAGCGGGGACCCAGTACTTC. This sequence joins TRBV4-3 and TRBJ2-5; D possibly corresponds to TRBD2 (6 bases). CDR3 length: 12 residues. V lost 1 base and J lost 7, with 7 bases in between. The germline V gene has CDR1 LGHNA and CDR2 YSLEER.

V is TRBV10-3 and J is TRBJ2-4, with a possible D match to TRBD2 (5 bases). V was pared by 0 bases and J by 4 bases, with 10 bases between. Germline lookup yields CDR1 ENHRY and CDR2 SYGVKD. CDR3 length: 15 residues. This chain's CDR3 is CAISESRGSKNIQYF. The CDR3 DNA reads as TGTGCCATCAGTGAGTCACGGGGATCGAAAAACATTCAGTACTTC.

V is TRBV7-2 and J is TRBJ1-2; 7 bases agree with TRBD1. From germline, CDR1 is SGHTA and CDR2 FQGNSA. The length of the CDR3 is 14 residues. V lost 1 base, J lost 6 bases, and 5 bases stayed unmatched. In DNA, the CDR3 is TGTGCCAGCAGCTTAGGGGGGACAGCAAATGGCTACACCTTC. It is translated as CASSLGGTANGYTF.

This chain links TRBV5-1 with TRBJ1-4, with a possible D match to TRBD1 (6 bases). V lost 1 base to trimming and J lost 7 bases, with 11 bases between them. CDR3 length equals 14 residues. Germline CDR1 reads SGHRS; CDR2 reads YFSETQ. In DNA, the CDR3 is TGCGCCAGCAGCTTGACAGGGACCGGTGAAAAACTGTTTTTT. Translating it yields CASSLTGTGEKLFF.